The 32 T cell receptor beta chains below were found in one sample sequenced in a study of shared clonotypes between healthy human individuals. Data came from immunoSEQ multiplex PCR; TCRdb stores just in-frame clones and leaves some out. The data contain about 2 million clones, just under 95% of them seen just once; the ten biggest clones take up 0.85% to 1.2%. CD45RO-negative CD8 cells positively selected for CCR7 made up the naive population, which excluded terminally differentiated effector memory CD45RA+ cells. The specimen was naive CD8+ T cells sorted from blood. These receptors came from a man aged 18-30 years in good health.

J is TRBJ2-3 and V is TRBV9; TRBD2 matches at 7 bases. Germline CDR1 is SGDLS and CDR2 is YYNGEE. Germline trimming cut 3 bases from V and 2 bases from J; bases unmatched to any gene: 9. The CDR3 contains 16 residues. CDR3 residues: CASSGDLAEVTDTQYF. CDR3 DNA: TGTGCCAGCAGCGGTGACCTAGCGGAAGTCACAGATACGCAGTATTTT.

The gene calls are TRBV5-1 and TRBJ2-1, with D possibly matching TRBD2 (5 bases). The V gene lost 4 bases and the J gene lost 8 bases, with 13 bases spanning the gap. Germline-derived CDR1 and CDR2 are SGHRS and YFSETQ. CDR3 length: 13 residues. As DNA, the CDR3 is TGCGCCAGCAGCACCACTAGTTCAGATGAGCAGTTCTTC. It codes for CASSTTSSDEQFF.

The chain combines TRBV7-5 with TRBJ1-1. TRBV7-5 is marked as a pseudogene. CDR3 length: 12 amino acids. CDR3 sequence reads: CARSLQRTEAFF. Here the CDR3 DNA reads TGTGCCAGAAGCTTACAGCGCACTGAAGCTTTCTTT.

This clone has more than one count but fewer than ten. The J gene is TRBJ2-7, the V gene TRBV27, with D perhaps matching TRBD1 (5 bases). The CDR3 is 14 amino acids. CDR1 MNHEY and CDR2 SMNVEV come from the germline V gene (reference sequence). V gave up 6 bases and J gave up 3 bases, with 15 bases separating them. This CDR3 reads CASRGLGADYEQYF. The DNA of the CDR3 is TGTGCCAGCAGGGGTCTAGGGGCGGACTACGAGCAGTACTTC.

About this clone itself: In the same sample, other DNA sequences code for this CDR3. The chain combines TRBV10-1 with TRBJ2-7; 9 nucleotides agree with TRBD1. Germline V CDR1 and CDR2: WNHNN, SYGVQD (reference sequence). The CDR3 is made up of 13 amino acids. V lost 8 bases to trimming and J lost 4 bases; unmatched junction nucleotides: 6. The CDR3 DNA reads TGCGCCAGCTCCGCGGGACAGGGATACGAGCAGTACTTC. This encodes CASSAGQGYEQYF.

A single count supports this clone. The chain uses TRBV15 and TRBJ1-4; D gene ambiguous. The CDR3 covers 18 residues. With 2 bases removed from V and 1 base from J, the gap between germline ends came to 17 bases. Germline V gives CDR1 LNHNV, CDR2 YYDKDF (reference sequence). The CDR3 DNA follows: TGTGCCACCAGCAGAATTGGTGGGGTTCTCGGAACTAATGAAAAACTGTTTTTT. The encoded protein is CATSRIGGVLGTNEKLFF.

The chain carries TRBV5-5 and TRBJ2-2, with a tentative D call TRBD1 (5 bases). CDR3 length equals 17 residues. V lost 0 bases and J 7 bases, leaving 19 bases between the germline ends. Germline values: CDR1 SGHKS, CDR2 YYEKEE (reference sequence). The CDR3 is CASSLGELGRVIGELFF. The CDR3 bases are TGTGCCAGCAGCTTGGGAGAGCTAGGCAGGGTTATCGGGGAGCTGTTTTTT.

This clone was seen a few times. The chain links TRBV5-6 to TRBJ2-7, with D uncertain. The V gene lost 4 bases and the J gene lost 2 bases, with 4 bases spanning the gap. Germline V lookup: CDR1 SGHDT, CDR2 YYEEEE. The CDR3 length is 11 residues. The CDR3 coding sequence is TGTGCCAGCAGCGACACCTACGAGCAGTACTTC. It yields the protein CASSDTYEQYF.

This chain joins TRBV27 and TRBJ2-5; D is perhaps TRBD1 (6 bases). Germline V CDR1 and CDR2: MNHEY, SMNVEV (reference sequence). This CDR3 has 14 amino acids. V lost 0 bases, J lost 4 bases, and 9 bases lay in between. The CDR3 nucleotides read TGTGCCAGCAGTTTATCGGTCAGGGGAGAGACCCAGTACTTC. Protein product: CASSLSVRGETQYF.

This chain connects TRBV2 to TRBJ1-6; D is possibly TRBD1 (6 bases). Trimming removed 3 bases at V and 13 bases at J, with 13 bases between. Germline V gives CDR1 SNHLY, CDR2 FYNNEI. The CDR3 loop spans 13 amino acids. The DNA for the CDR3 is TGTGCCAGCAGTGACAGGGCCCAGGGGCCCCTCCACTTT. Translating gives CASSDRAQGPLHF. The full variable domain, in which reference TRBV2 and TRBJ1-6 provide the parts outside the CDR3, is EPEVTQTPSHQVTQMGQEVILRCVPISNHLYFYWYRQILGQKVEFLVSFYNNEISEKSEIFDDQFSVERPDGSNFTLKIRSTKLEDSAMYFCASSDRAQGPLHFGNGTRLTVT.

The V and J genes are TRBV6-5 and TRBJ2-7, with D maybe TRBD1 (6 bases). The CDR3 sequence is 13 residues long. Germline values: CDR1 MNHEY, CDR2 SVGAGI. V was pared by 8 bases and J by 4 bases, with 15 bases between. As DNA, the CDR3 is TGTGCCAGCGCAAAGACAGGAGCGTACGAGCAGTACTTC. Its translation: CASAKTGAYEQYF.

This chain links TRBV7-9 with TRBJ2-5, with TRBD1 matching 8 bases. V lost 8 bases to trimming and J lost 4 bases; unmatched junction nucleotides: 9. The CDR3 spans 14 residues. CDR1 and CDR2 from the germline V gene are SEHNR and FQNEAQ (reference sequence). CDR3 amino acids: CASLRQGMGETQYF. Written as DNA, the CDR3 is TGTGCCAGCCTTCGACAGGGGATGGGAGAGACCCAGTACTTC.

The chain recombines TRBV27 with TRBJ2-7; possibly TRBD1 for D (6 bases). Germline CDR1 is MNHEY and CDR2 is SMNVEV (reference sequence). This CDR3 has 14 residues. The V end lost 3 bases, the J end lost 0 bases, and 9 bases lay between the germline ends. CDR3 loop: CASSFRDNSYEQYF. For the CDR3, the DNA is TGTGCCAGCAGTTTTCGGGACAACTCCTACGAGCAGTACTTC.

The gene calls are TRBV27 and TRBJ1-2, with 9 bases lining up with TRBD1. Germline lookup yields CDR1 MNHEY and CDR2 SMNVEV (reference sequence). The CDR3 has 15 residues. Unmatched junction bases numbered 6, after V lost 4 bases and J lost 3 bases. CDR3 in DNA: TGTGCCAGCAGTTCCGGGACAGGGATGGACTATGGCTACACCTTC. Its translation is CASSSGTGMDYGYTF.

The gene calls are TRBV4-1 and TRBJ2-3; a possible D gene is TRBD1 (6 bases). Germline-derived CDR1 and CDR2 are MGHRA and YSYEKL. CDR3 size: 17 residues. V was clipped by 4 bases and J by 3 bases, with 20 bases between them. CDR3 nucleotide sequence: TGCGCCAGCAGCCTCCTTCTGGGGACACCATTTACAGATACGCAGTATTTT. Protein product: CASSLLLGTPFTDTQYF.

This clone was found once. The chain employs TRBV19 and TRBJ2-5; D might be TRBD1 (6 bases). Germline CDR1 LNHDA, CDR2 SQIVND (reference sequence). The CDR3 has 13 residues. Trimming shortened V by 6 bases and J by 8 bases, and 16 bases separated the two germline ends. CDR3 nucleotides: TGTGCCAGTAGGGACAGCCTACTTGGCACCCAGTACTTC. It codes for CASRDSLLGTQYF. The full variable domain, rest sourced from reference TRBV19 and TRBJ2-5, is DGGITQSPKYLFRKEGQNVTLSCEQNLNHDAMYWYRQDPGQGLRLIYYSQIVNDFQKGDIAEGYSVSREKKESFPLTVTSAQKNPTAFYLCASRDSLLGTQYFGPGTRLLVL.

In the case of this clone: Additional DNA sequences in this sample encode the identical CDR3. V gene TRBV6-5 combines with J gene TRBJ2-7; D is perhaps TRBD2 (5 bases). CDR3 length: 16 residues. V was trimmed by 0 bases and J by 0 bases, leaving 12 bases between them. From germline, CDR1 is MNHEY and CDR2 SVGAGI. The CDR3 here is CASSYSVGESSYEQYF. CDR3 nucleotides: TGTGCCAGCAGTTACTCAGTGGGAGAGAGCTCCTACGAGCAGTACTTC.

This chain joins TRBV6-1 and TRBJ1-6; D uncertain. Germline V gives CDR1 MNHNS, CDR2 SASEGT. CDR3 length: 18 amino acids. V gave up 4 bases and J gave up 9 bases, with 25 bases separating them. In nucleotides, the CDR3 is TGTGCCAGCAGTGTACCCTCGGACGCTATAATTGGAGGTTCACCCCTCCACTTT. It codes for CASSVPSDAIIGGSPLHF.

The chain combines TRBV10-2 with TRBJ2-7; D uncertain. Trimming removed 10 bases from V and 1 base from J, with 17 bases in between. The CDR3 loop spans 14 amino acids. Germline values: CDR1 WSHSY, CDR2 SAAADI. CDR3 bases: TGCGCCACTTTTAGAGGTTGGAATTCCTACGAGCAGTACTTC. Encoded protein: CATFRGWNSYEQYF.

This sequence joins TRBV7-8 and TRBJ2-3; 7 positions agree with TRBD2. Trimming took 3 bases from V and 2 from J; bases not matched to a gene: 5. The germline gives CDR1 SGHVS, CDR2 FQNEAQ. This CDR3 spans 15 amino acids. CDR3 residues: CASSFSGFLTDTQYF. The CDR3 nucleotides read TGTGCCAGCAGCTTTAGCGGGTTCCTCACAGATACGCAGTATTTT. Full variable domain (rest looked up from reference TRBV7-8 and TRBJ2-3): GAGVSQSPRYKVAKRGQDVALRCDPISGHVSLFWYQQALGQGPEFLTYFQNEAQLDKSGLPSDRFFAERPEGSVSTLKIQRTQQEDSAVYLCASSFSGFLTDTQYFGPGTRLTVL.

This clone was recorded only once. V usage is TRBV18 and J usage is TRBJ2-1; D is perhaps TRBD2 (6 bases). The CDR3 runs 17 residues. V was cut by 6 bases and J by 0 bases, with 18 bases left in between. Germline V lookup: CDR1 KGHSH, CDR2 LQKENI. CDR3 loop: CASSEGPSTHSYNEQFF. The CDR3 nucleotides read TGTGCCAGCTCGGAGGGCCCTAGCACGCACTCCTACAATGAGCAGTTCTTC.

This chain uses TRBV7-9 with TRBJ2-7; D may be TRBD1 or TRBD2 (5 bases each). With 5 bases removed from V and 3 bases from J, the gap between germline ends came to 11 bases. The germline CDR1 and CDR2 sequences are SEHNR and FQNEAQ (reference sequence). This CDR3 has 13 residues. In DNA form, the CDR3 reads TGTGCCAGCAGCAGGGACCAGTACTACGAGCAGTACTTC. This encodes CASSRDQYYEQYF.

This clone came up once. V and J are TRBV19 and TRBJ1-2; D not certain. This CDR3 comprises 16 residues. Germline CDR1 reads LNHDA; CDR2 reads SQIVND (reference sequence). V shed 4 bases and J shed 0 bases, with 15 bases lying between them. CDR3 protein: CASSNKFKIPNYGYTF. CDR3 DNA: TGTGCCAGTAGTAATAAATTTAAGATTCCTAACTATGGCTACACCTTC.

CDR3 sequence (DNA): TGTGCCAGCAGCTTAGGCAGGGCGGGCACTGAAGCTTTCTTT. This codes for CASSLGRAGTEAFF. The chain carries TRBV13 and TRBJ1-1; maybe TRBD1 (5 bases). The CDR3 is made up of 14 amino acids. V lost 0 bases and J 4 bases, leaving 9 bases between the germline ends. Germline V gene data show CDR1 as PRHDT and CDR2 as FYEKMQ (reference sequence). The whole variable domain, filled in from reference TRBV13 and TRBJ1-1, reads AAGVIQSPRHLIKEKRETATLKCYPIPRHDTVYWYQQGPGQDPQFLISFYEKMQSDKGSIPDRFSAQQFSDYHSELNMSSLELGDSALYFCASSLGRAGTEAFFGQGTRLTVV.

The chain links TRBV5-1 to TRBJ2-1, with 10 bases that match TRBD2. The length of the CDR3 is 15 residues. CDR1 is SGHRS, CDR2 YFSETQ, per germline. Unmatched junction bases numbered 6, after V lost 0 bases and J lost 9 bases. CDR3 nucleotides: TGCGCCAGCAGCTTGGCCCTAGCGGGAGTAGGTGAGCAGTTCTTC. It encodes CASSLALAGVGEQFF. The full variable domain, rest sourced from reference TRBV5-1 and TRBJ2-1, is KAGVTQTPRYLIKTRGQQVTLSCSPISGHRSVSWYQQTPGQGLQFLFEYFSETQRNKGNFPGRFSGRQFSNSRSEMNVSTLELGDSALYLCASSLALAGVGEQFFGPGTRLTVL.

This rearrangement joins TRBV4-3 to TRBJ2-1; 15 positions agree with TRBD2. The trim removed 1 base at V and 5 bases at J, leaving 12 bases unmatched. The CDR3 extends over 20 amino acids. In germline, CDR1 is LGHNA, CDR2 YSLEER. In DNA, the CDR3 is TGCGCCAGCAGCCAAGCCTGGACCGGGACTAGCGGGAGGTGGGACAATGAGCAGTTCTTC. It specifies CASSQAWTGTSGRWDNEQFF.

This chain links TRBV4-2 with TRBJ2-7; D call uncertain. Germline V CDR1 and CDR2: LGHNA, YNFKEQ. The CDR3 runs 15 residues. The V end lost 1 base, the J end lost 2 bases, and 12 bases lay between the germline ends. CDR3 region: CASSQAESQTYEQYF. The CDR3 region has the DNA TGTGCCAGCAGCCAAGCGGAATCGCAGACCTACGAGCAGTACTTC.

The V gene is TRBV19, the J gene TRBJ2-3; D is undetermined. The CDR3 spans 13 residues. The V gene lost 7 bases and the J gene lost 2 bases, with 10 bases spanning the gap. Germline CDR1 is LNHDA and CDR2 is SQIVND (reference sequence). CDR3 protein: CASTASVTDTQYF. The CDR3 coding sequence is TGTGCCAGTACCGCTTCCGTCACAGATACGCAGTATTTT.

V is TRBV6-6 and J is TRBJ2-5; no reliable D call. The V end lost 6 bases, the J end lost 1 base, and 9 bases lay between the germline ends. CDR1 and CDR2 (germline): MNHNY, SVGAGI (reference sequence). This CDR3 has 13 residues. The chain's CDR3 is CASSPASQETQYF. CDR3 coding DNA: TGTGCCAGCAGCCCCGCTTCCCAAGAGACCCAGTACTTC.

This chain links TRBV15 with TRBJ1-4, with D hard to call. CDR1 and CDR2 (germline): LNHNV, YYDKDF (reference sequence). V lost 0 bases and J 0 bases, leaving 11 bases between the germline ends. CDR3 length: 17 residues. The CDR3 loop is CATSRESAVATNEKLFF. CDR3 bases: TGTGCCACCAGCAGAGAGTCGGCGGTTGCAACTAATGAAAAACTGTTTTTT.

The chain couples TRBV27 to TRBJ1-1, with no clear D. The CDR3 runs to 13 residues. The germline gives CDR1 MNHEY, CDR2 SMNVEV (reference sequence). Trimming removed 3 bases at V and 7 bases at J, with 12 bases between. Written as DNA, the CDR3 is TGTGCCAGCAGTTTTGGGGAGGGCGTTGAAGCTTTCTTT. The encoded protein is CASSFGEGVEAFF.

The rearrangement uses TRBV5-1 and TRBJ2-2, with D tentatively TRBD1 (6 bases). Trimming cost V 4 bases and J 6 bases, with 19 bases left between them. This CDR3 is 16 amino acids long. Germline loops: CDR1 SGHRS, CDR2 YFSETQ. In DNA, the CDR3 is TGCGCCAGCAGCGCCAGGGGCGCCGGTGTAGCCGGGGAGCTGTTTTTT. It is translated as CASSARGAGVAGELFF.